The following is a T cell receptor beta chain sequence with its context. The antigen remains undetermined. These data are taken from a study of shared clonotypes between healthy human individuals. Study in general: Every donor yielded three CD4 naive, three CD4 memory, two CD8 naive and one CD8 memory plate. Whole-study results and caveats: When naive CD4 clonotypes were compared across a few donors, 4% to 5.5% were shared.

Trimming shortened V by 7 bases and J by 9 bases, and 16 bases separated the two germline ends. This CDR3 is 13 amino acids long. CDR1 and CDR2 from the germline V gene are SNHLY and FYNNEI. Produced via immunoSEQ multiplex PCR; TCRdb's table is partial and in-frame only. Seen here are 1,500,000 or so clones, 95% to 97% observed once, and the top ten hold roughly 1.2%. The chain uses TRBV2 and TRBJ2-1, with D maybe TRBD1 (6 bases). Sample: naive CD4+ T cells sorted from blood. The subset was: CD45RA+ positively selected. The receptor was derived from a man aged 25-45 years in good health. DNA for the CDR3: TGTGCCAGCAAATCCGGGACAACCAGTGAGCAGTTCTTC. It encodes CASKSGTTSEQFF.